The clone carrying this T cell receptor beta chain was recorded many times. This CDR3 region has 13 residues. Per the germline V gene, CDR1 is MDHEN and CDR2 is SYDVKM. V lost 3 bases, J lost 8 bases, and 5 bases stayed unmatched. The time point is: longitudinal time-point 2. The sample is drawn from a study of neurological immune-mediated disorders. TCRdb reanalysed the 5' RACE reads using MiXCR and keeps one entry per CDR3 protein. Of approximately 85,000 distinct CDR3 sequences listed, around 14% are singletons. The sample was PBMCs. This receptor was taken from a female donor with HTLV-1-associated myelopathy (HAM/TSP). The rearrangement joins TRBV28 to TRBJ1-2; 8 bases are a match to TRBD1. This CDR3 reads CASSLSRGQGYTF. The CDR3 DNA is TGTGCCAGCAGTTTGTCCAGGGGGCAAGGCTACACCTTC.